This TCR beta chain appears in the sequencing data of a study of molecular identifiers for immune sequencing clone quantification. This clonotype showed up many times. In the sort, naive CD8 T cells were defined as CD8+CD4-CCR7+CD45RA+. As previously described, bulk TCR libraries were made using listed TCR primers. TCRdb used MiXCR to reprocess the PCR reads, holding one entry per CDR3 protein. The sample consists of about 640,000 distinct CDR3 sequences, approximately 20% of them appearing once. CDR3 length equals 14 residues. The germline V gene has CDR1 SNHLY and CDR2 FYNNEI. V shed 5 bases and J 9 bases; nucleotides not matched to a gene: 3.

The chain links TRBV2 to TRBJ1-6; the match to TRBD1 covers 11 bases. The receptor comes from a human donor in good health. Some libraries in this study had Jurkat cell RNA spiked in. The specimen was naive CD8+ T cells from blood, with Jurkat cell RNA spiked in. Subset specified: FACS-sorted CD8+CD4-CCR7+CD45RA+ naive T cells. The chain's CDR3 is CASSRTGGVSPLHF. The CDR3 coding sequence is TGTGCCAGCAGTCGGACAGGGGGCGTTTCACCCCTCCACTTT.